A selection of T cell receptor beta chains follows, all from one sample in a study of OX40 agonist ivuxolimab in advanced cancers. Clones were sequenced by immunoSEQ multiplex PCR, and TCRdb holds only the in-frame ones, with some missing. The sample includes 76,000 or so clones, approximately 93% of them seen just once. The sequencing here drew on CD4+ or CD8+ T cells sorted from blood, taken in a trial of the OX40 agonist ivuxolimab. Receptors were obtained from an adult with an advanced solid tumor such as melanoma, head and neck, liver or kidney cancer. Each CDR3 is given with its conserved first and last residue. A D gene is named only where the DNA matches it firmly. Not all rows give a size; the values are once, few, many and, for expanded clones, a class.

TRBD2,TRBJ2-1,TRBV7-9,-,CASSSAGNPYNEQFF,TGTGCCAGCAGCTCAGCGGGGAACCCCTACAATGAGCAGTTCTTC
-,TRBJ1-4,TRBV27,-,CASSSPRQGWAEQKLFF,TGTGCCAGCAGTTCGCCCAGACAAGGGTGGGCAGAACAAAAACTGTTTTTT
-,TRBJ2-7,TRBV18,-,CASSPRQRSYEQYF,TGTGCCAGCTCACCACGGCAGCGCTCCTACGAGCAGTACTTC
-,TRBJ2-1,TRBV29-1,-,CSEETGDNEQFF,TGCAGCGAGGAGACAGGCGACAATGAGCAGTTCTTC
-,TRBJ2-3,TRBV27,-,CASSLNQGTDTQYF,TGTGCCAGCAGTTTGAACCAGGGCACAGATACGCAGTATTTT
-,TRBJ2-7,TRBV28,-,CASSFEETYEQYF,TGTGCCAGCAGTTTCGAAGAGACCTACGAGCAGTACTTC
-,TRBJ1-5,TRBV10-2,-,CASSEGQTDYLPQHF,TGCGCCAGCAGTGAGGGACAGACAGATTACTTGCCCCAGCATTTT
-,TRBJ2-1,TRBV29-1,-,CSVEEAGAAYNEQFF,TGCAGCGTTGAAGAAGCCGGGGCAGCCTACAATGAGCAGTTCTTC
-,TRBJ2-5,TRBV29-1,-,CSVESGGPAETQYF,TGCAGCGTTGAGTCTGGGGGGCCCGCAGAGACCCAGTACTTC
-,TRBJ2-5,TRBV6-5,-,CASSYGGQTQYF,TGTGCCAGCAGTTACGGGGGGCAGACCCAGTACTTC
-,TRBJ1-2,TRBV7-3,-,CASSLRQPGYTF,TGTGCCAGCAGCTTAAGACAGCCTGGATACACCTTC
TRBD2,TRBJ2-2,TRBV5-3,once,CARTCRGGIHRGAVF,TGTGCCAGAACCTGTCGCGGGGGTATTCACCGGGGAGCTGTTTTT
-,TRBJ2-1,TRBV10-3,-,CAIGSEFSSYNEQFF,TGTGCCATAGGGTCCGAGTTTAGCTCCTACAATGAGCAGTTCTTC
-,TRBJ1-6,TRBV13,-,CASSRQGSSYNSPLHF,TGTGCCAGCAGCCGTCAGGGGTCCTCCTATAATTCACCCCTCCACTTT
TRBD1,TRBJ2-7,TRBV5-1,-,CASSPGTGGNYEQYF,TGCGCCAGCAGCCCAGGGACAGGGGGCAACTACGAGCAGTACTTC
-,TRBJ2-2,TRBV18,-,CASSPNTGELFF,TGTGCCAGCTCACCTAACACCGGGGAGCTGTTTTTT
TRBD2,TRBJ2-7,TRBV29-1,-,CSVDGAGGTYEQYF,TGCAGCGTGGATGGAGCGGGAGGTACCTACGAGCAGTACTTC
-,TRBJ2-7,TRBV2,once,CASLGQGSTYEQYF,TGTGCCAGCCTGGGGCAGGGTAGTACCTACGAGCAGTACTTC
TRBD2,TRBJ2-7,TRBV27,few,CASSSGRDRYEQYF,TGTGCCAGCAGTAGCGGGAGGGATCGCTACGAGCAGTACTTC
TRBD1,TRBJ2-7,TRBV2,-,CASSGRRDRGYEQYF,TGTGCCAGCAGTGGAAGAAGGGACAGGGGGTACGAGCAGTACTTC
TRBD2,TRBJ2-1,TRBV7-3,-,CASSRWGGNEQFF,TGTGCCAGCAGCCGATGGGGGGGCAATGAGCAGTTCTTC
-,TRBJ2-2,TRBV30,-,CAWITDPAGELFF,TGTGCCTGGATTACAGATCCCGCGGGGGAGCTGTTTTTT
-,TRBJ2-1,TRBV7-3,few,CASSLSPTSPNEQFF,TGTGCCAGCAGCTTGAGCCCCACTAGTCCCAATGAGCAGTTCTTC
-,TRBJ1-2,TRBV6-5,-,CASSPRPVYGYTF,TGTGCCAGCAGTCCTCGGCCTGTCTATGGCTACACCTTC
-,TRBJ1-2,TRBV19,-,CASSFSTNYGYTF,TGTGCCAGTAGCTTCAGTACTAACTATGGCTACACCTTC
TRBD1,TRBJ2-5,TRBV7-6,-,CASSYPSGGQGSLGGGKETQYF,TGTGCCAGCAGCTACCCCTCGGGCGGACAGGGGTCACTAGGGGGAGGGAAAGAGACCCAGTACTTC
-,TRBJ1-3,TRBV21-1,-,CASSKVSSGNTIYF,TGTGCCAGCAGCAAAGTGAGTTCTGGAAACACCATATATTTT
-,TRBJ1-2,TRBV27,-,CASSFSIAGYGYTF,TGTGCCAGCAGTTTCAGCATAGCGGGCTATGGCTACACCTTC
TRBD1,TRBJ2-2,TRBV4-3,-,CASSDTGETGELFF,TGCGCCAGCAGCGATACAGGGGAAACCGGGGAGCTGTTTTTT
TRBD1,TRBJ2-3,TRBV6-1,-,CASSQGAQVDTQYF,TGTGCCAGCAGTCAGGGGGCGCAGGTAGATACGCAGTATTTT
TRBD2,TRBJ2-1,TRBV30,-,CAWSPRTSGTNEQFF,TGTGCCTGGAGTCCTAGGACTAGCGGGACGAATGAGCAGTTCTTC
-,TRBJ1-1,TRBV19,-,CASSAPTSARAVAFF,TGTGCCAGTAGTGCCCCGACAAGTGCCCGGGCTGTGGCTTTCTTT
TRBD2,TRBJ2-1,TRBV7-8,-,CASSLRLAGVYNEQFF,TGTGCCAGCAGCCTCCGACTAGCGGGAGTCTACAATGAGCAGTTCTTC
TRBD2,TRBJ2-5,TRBV29-1,-,CSVEGVPGGHQETQYF,TGCAGCGTTGAAGGGGTGCCGGGAGGGCATCAAGAGACCCAGTACTTC